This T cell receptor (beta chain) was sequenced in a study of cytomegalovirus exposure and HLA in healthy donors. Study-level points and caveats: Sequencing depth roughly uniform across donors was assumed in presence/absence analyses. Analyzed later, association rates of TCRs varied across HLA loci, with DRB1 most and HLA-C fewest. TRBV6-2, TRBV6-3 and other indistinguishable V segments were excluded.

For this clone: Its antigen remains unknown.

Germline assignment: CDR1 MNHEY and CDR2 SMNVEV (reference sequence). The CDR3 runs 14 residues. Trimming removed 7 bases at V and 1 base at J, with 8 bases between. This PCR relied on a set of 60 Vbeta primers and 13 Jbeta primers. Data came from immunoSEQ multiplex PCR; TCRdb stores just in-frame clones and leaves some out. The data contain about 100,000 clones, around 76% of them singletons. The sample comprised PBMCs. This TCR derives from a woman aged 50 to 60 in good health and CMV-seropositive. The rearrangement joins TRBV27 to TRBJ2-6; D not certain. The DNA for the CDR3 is TGTGCCAGCACCCCCCAGTCTGGGGCCAACGTCCTGACTTTC. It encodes CASTPQSGANVLTF.